The 25 T cell receptor beta chains listed next were all sequenced from one sample in a study of breast tumors, draining lymph nodes, adjacent tissues. Breast cancer patients provided tissue from their axillary draining lymph nodes. TCRdb reprocessed the multiplex PCR reads via MiXCR and lists one record per CDR3 protein. Here the sample spans around 230,000 distinct CDR3 sequences, 34% being singletons. Sequenced: axillary lymph node tissue. The receptors derive from a female donor with breast cancer. Some clones in this sample may be carry-over from other donors' samples.

The chain recombines TRBV27 with TRBJ2-7; 8 bases map to TRBD2. Germline-derived CDR1 and CDR2 are MNHEY and SMNVEV (reference sequence). The CDR3 covers 15 residues. Trimming at V came to 2 bases and at J to 4 bases, leaving 7 bases not matched to a gene. The CDR3: CASSLILAVGYEQYF. CDR3 sequence (DNA): TGTGCCAGCAGTTTAATACTAGCGGTGGGATACGAGCAGTACTTC.

A word on this clonotype: A much larger clone is a single base away; this may be a read error. The V call is TRBV20-1, the J call TRBJ1-5, with D possibly matching TRBD1 (6 bases). This CDR3 has 15 amino acids. CDR1 and CDR2 (germline): DFQATT, SNEGSKA (reference sequence). CDR3 nucleotides: TGCAGTGCTAGAGATCCCAGGGGAAGCACTCAGCCCCAGCATTTT. Its protein product is CSARDPRGSTQPQHF.

Worth noting for this clonotype: An end of the junction does not agree with germline; a read error may underlie this. This chain links TRBV18 with TRBJ2-5, with 12 bases aligning to TRBD2. CDR3 length equals 14 residues. Germline loops: CDR1 KGHSH, CDR2 LQKENI. In nucleotides, the CDR3 is TGTACCAGCTCACGGACTAGCGGGGATGAGACCCAGTACTTC. It translates to CTSSRTSGDETQYF.

A few counts support this clonotype. V is TRBV3-1 and J is TRBJ1-2; D unresolved. The germline gives CDR1 LGHDT, CDR2 YNNKEL (reference sequence). This CDR3 is 15 amino acids long. Between the trimmed V and J ends, which lost 1 base and 0 bases, there was a span of 9 bases. The CDR3 DNA follows: TGTGCCAGCAGCCAAGGCTCCGGCACTAACTATGGCTACACCTTC. It is translated as CASSQGSGTNYGYTF.

This clonotype was recorded at least ten times. The chain uses TRBV7-8 and TRBJ2-5; D is possibly TRBD1 (7 bases). Trimming removed 2 bases at V and 1 base at J, with 17 bases between. The CDR3 is 17 amino acids. From germline, CDR1 is SGHVS and CDR2 FQNEAQ. CDR3 DNA: TGTGCCAGCAGCTTAAGGGGGGCAGGGGGTCTCCAAGAGACCCAGTACTTC. Its translation is CASSLRGAGGLQETQYF.

With respect to this clonotype: A much larger clone differs from this one at a single base, so this may be a read error. This chain joins TRBV19 and TRBJ2-1; no reliable D call. CDR1 is LNHDA and CDR2 is SQIVND in the germline V gene (reference sequence). The CDR3 covers 15 residues. V was shortened by 3 bases and J by 0 bases, with 9 bases between the two germline ends. This CDR3 reads CASSIARISYNEQFF. The DNA of the CDR3 is TGTGCCAGTAGTATTGCACGGATCTCCTACAATGAGCAGTTCTTC.

The chain couples TRBV2 to TRBJ1-2; 7 bases line up with TRBD1. Trimming at V came to 9 bases and at J to 4 bases, leaving 8 bases not matched to a gene. Germline V CDR1 and CDR2: SNHLY, FYNNEI. This CDR3 spans 13 amino acids. In nucleotides, the CDR3 is TGTGCCAGTCAAAAGGGACAGCTCTATGGCTACACCTTC. This encodes CASQKGQLYGYTF.

Of note for this clonotype: A much larger clonotype is one base distant, so this may be a read error. The chain uses TRBV7-3 and TRBJ2-3; 10 nucleotides align to TRBD1. The V segment lost 6 bases and the J segment 3 bases; nucleotides outside the gene matches: 6. The CDR3 contains 15 residues. Germline CDR1 SGHTA, CDR2 FQGTGA. CDR3 coding DNA: TGTGCCAGCAGTCTCGACAGGGGGCCAACAGATACGCAGTATTTT. Translating it yields CASSLDRGPTDTQYF.

This clonotype was found a few times. This chain connects TRBV5-8 to TRBJ2-3, with 9 bases aligning to TRBD2. The CDR3 has 16 residues. After removal of 2 bases from V and 6 bases from J, the junction contained 10 bases not matched to a gene. Germline CDR1 SGHTS, CDR2 YDEGEE. As DNA, the CDR3 is TGTGCCAGCAGCTTCCAGGTGGGGGCGGGAGGGGATACGCAGTATTTT. Translated, it gives CASSFQVGAGGDTQYF.

This chain joins TRBV6-5 and TRBJ2-1; 16 nucleotides agree with TRBD2. This CDR3 has 17 amino acids. V lost 7 bases, J lost 12 bases, and 15 bases stayed unmatched. CDR1 is MNHEY and CDR2 is SVGAGI in the germline V gene. CDR3 DNA: TGTGCCAGCACCCAGGGTATCGGGACTAGCGGGAGGGGGGTGCAGTTCTTC. Translating gives CASTQGIGTSGRGVQFF.

This clonotype occurred many times. V is TRBV24-1 and J is TRBJ2-1; 9 bases map to TRBD2. CDR3 length: 15 residues. CDR1 and CDR2 from the germline V gene are KGHDR and SFDVKD. After removal of 2 bases from V and 6 bases from J, the junction contained 4 bases not matched to a gene. The CDR3 region is CATSDWAGGSNEQFF. The CDR3 region has the DNA TGTGCCACCAGTGATTGGGCGGGAGGGTCCAATGAGCAGTTCTTC.

The gene calls are TRBV3-1 and TRBJ2-1, with TRBD2 matching 10 bases. This CDR3 is built from 13 residues. Germline V gene data show CDR1 as LGHDT and CDR2 as YNNKEL (reference sequence). The trim removed 6 bases at V and 10 bases at J, leaving 6 bases unmatched. CDR3 protein: CASSRSAGGEQFF. The CDR3 DNA reads as TGTGCCAGCAGTCGATCAGCGGGAGGGGAGCAGTTCTTC.

This clonotype was recorded a few times. Being one base from a much bigger clone, this may be a read error. V gene TRBV2 combines with J gene TRBJ2-2, with 7 bases fitting TRBD2. The CDR3 contains 13 residues. V lost 8 bases and J lost 2; bases outside the gene matches: 2. Germline loops: CDR1 SNHLY, CDR2 FYNNEI. Here the CDR3 DNA reads TGTGCCAGCTGGGAGGGTAACACCGGGGAGCTGTTTTTT. It yields the protein CASWEGNTGELFF.

This chain uses TRBV4-2 with TRBJ2-6; D unresolved. CDR1 LGHNA and CDR2 YNFKEQ come from the germline V gene. V lost 4 bases and J lost 6, with 7 bases in between. The CDR3 length is 13 residues. CDR3 DNA: TGTGCCAGCAGCCGAGCTGAGGCCAACGTCCTGACTTTC. This encodes CASSRAEANVLTF.

Many counts were recorded for this clonotype. This chain connects TRBV12-3 or TRBV12-4 to TRBJ2-7; 9 bases map to TRBD2. Unmatched junction bases numbered 6, after V lost 7 bases and J lost 2 bases. This CDR3 has 14 amino acids. CDR3 in amino acids: CASTLAGVTYEQYF. The DNA for the CDR3 is TGTGCCAGCACCTTAGCGGGAGTAACCTACGAGCAGTACTTC.

This clonotype was detected ten times or more. This chain uses TRBV5-1 with TRBJ2-5; 16 nucleotides line up with TRBD2. The CDR3 loop spans 17 amino acids. J gave up 4 bases and V 0 bases, and 3 bases lay outside the gene matches. Per germline, CDR1 SGHRS and CDR2 YFSETQ. CDR3: CASSLVGLAGGPETQYF. CDR3 nucleotide sequence: TGCGCCAGCAGCTTGGTGGGACTAGCGGGGGGGCCAGAGACCCAGTACTTC.

This clonotype showed up many times. This sequence joins TRBV6-6 and TRBJ2-5; D ambiguous. The germline CDR1 and CDR2 sequences are MNHNY and SVGAGI (reference sequence). V lost 5 bases, J lost 4 bases, and 11 bases lay in between. The CDR3 sequence is 13 residues long. The CDR3 nucleotides read TGTGCCAGCAGTCACGGCTGGGGAGAGACCCAGTACTTC. This encodes CASSHGWGETQYF.

This clonotype was seen repeatedly, ten times or more. The chain links TRBV2 to TRBJ2-3, with 11 bases identical to TRBD2. The CDR3 has 16 amino acids. The trim removed 7 bases at V and 0 bases at J, leaving 6 bases unmatched. Germline V gene sequence: CDR1 SNHLY, CDR2 FYNNEI. CDR3 nucleotide sequence: TGTGCCAGCACCCGGGGGACTAGCGGTAGCACAGATACGCAGTATTTT. Its protein product is CASTRGTSGSTDTQYF.

The gene calls are TRBV7-9 and TRBJ1-2; 7 positions agree with TRBD1. Germline CDR1 SEHNR, CDR2 FQNEAQ (reference sequence). The CDR3 loop spans 12 amino acids. J lost 14 bases, V lost 5 bases, and 11 bases had no gene match. CDR3 loop: CASSPVGTAHTF. CDR3 bases: TGTGCCAGCAGCCCCGTAGGGACAGCTCATACCTTC.

In its sample, this clonotype was seen many times. The V gene is TRBV5-6, the J gene TRBJ1-6; D is perhaps TRBD1 (5 bases). The germline V and J ends were trimmed by 3 bases and 0 bases, with 10 bases remaining between them. The CDR3 sequence is 16 residues long. In germline, CDR1 is SGHDT, CDR2 YYEEEE. The CDR3 protein is CASSSGPDSYNSPLHF. CDR3 sequence (DNA): TGTGCCAGCAGCTCGGGGCCCGACTCCTATAATTCACCCCTCCACTTT.

This clonotype was seen many times. The rearrangement uses TRBV7-2 and TRBJ2-3; possible D gene TRBD2, 6 bases. Per germline, CDR1 SGHTA and CDR2 FQGNSA. The CDR3 has 15 amino acids. With 5 bases removed from V and 5 bases from J, the gap between germline ends came to 17 bases. CDR3 bases: TGTGCCAGCAGCCTAGGGGCGGGGAGAGGAGATACGCAGTATTTT. Its translation is CASSLGAGRGDTQYF.

This clonotype appeared many times. The CDR3 DNA reads as TGTGCCAGTAGTATAGGCGGGGTCGGCAATCAGCCCCAGCATTTT. This gives the protein CASSIGGVGNQPQHF. The V call is TRBV19, the J call TRBJ1-5; the D is unclear. This CDR3 has 15 amino acids. The V end was cut by 1 base, the J end by 2 bases, with 9 bases between. Germline V lookup: CDR1 LNHDA, CDR2 SQIVND (reference sequence).

Details on this clonotype: Because the CDR3 is missing its conserved closing phenylalanine or tryptophan, this is likely a read error. It is unclear where the CDR3 begins or ends on the DNA, so no DNA is shown, and the CDR3 is as TCRdb lists it. This rearrangement joins TRBV7-9 to TRBJ2-6; the table's D gene call, TRBD1, was not cross checked with the DNA. The CDR3 extends over 9 residues, inclusive of both ends. Per the germline V gene, CDR1 is SEHNR and CDR2 is FQNEAQ (reference sequence). The CDR3: CASSSPSGQ.

This clonotype has ten or more counts. The gene calls are TRBV6-6 and TRBJ2-7; TRBD2 agrees at 12 bases. Per germline, CDR1 MNHNY and CDR2 SVGAGI (reference sequence). CDR3 length equals 14 residues. The J segment lost 7 bases and the V segment lost 5 bases, leaving 6 bases of the junction unmatched. The CDR3 DNA sequence: TGTGCCAGCAGTCCGACTAGCGGGGGTTTGGAGCAGTACTTC. This gives the protein CASSPTSGGLEQYF.

The chain uses TRBV28 and TRBJ1-4, with D maybe TRBD1 (6 bases). V was cut by 6 bases and J by 1 base, with 18 bases left in between. CDR1 and CDR2 from the germline V gene are MDHEN and SYDVKM. The CDR3 loop spans 17 amino acids. CDR3 residues: CASSPTGTMRTNEKLFF. Written as DNA, the CDR3 is TGTGCCAGCAGCCCAACCGGGACAATGAGAACTAATGAAAAACTGTTTTTT.